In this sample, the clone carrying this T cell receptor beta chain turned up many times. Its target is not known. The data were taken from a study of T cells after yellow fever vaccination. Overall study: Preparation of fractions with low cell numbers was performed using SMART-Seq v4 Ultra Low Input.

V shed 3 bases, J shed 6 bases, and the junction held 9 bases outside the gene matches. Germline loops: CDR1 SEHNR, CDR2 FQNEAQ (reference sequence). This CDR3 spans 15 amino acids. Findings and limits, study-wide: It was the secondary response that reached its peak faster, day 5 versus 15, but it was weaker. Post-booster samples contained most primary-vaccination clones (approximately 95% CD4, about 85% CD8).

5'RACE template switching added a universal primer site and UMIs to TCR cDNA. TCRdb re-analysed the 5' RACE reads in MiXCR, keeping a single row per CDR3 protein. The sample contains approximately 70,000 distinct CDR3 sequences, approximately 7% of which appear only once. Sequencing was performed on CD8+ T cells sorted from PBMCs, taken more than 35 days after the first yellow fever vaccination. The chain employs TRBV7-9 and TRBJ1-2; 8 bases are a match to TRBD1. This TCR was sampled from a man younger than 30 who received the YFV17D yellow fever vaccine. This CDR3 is CASSLGTGAWDGYTF. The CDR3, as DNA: TGTGCCAGCAGCTTGGGGACAGGTGCGTGGGATGGCTACACCTTC.